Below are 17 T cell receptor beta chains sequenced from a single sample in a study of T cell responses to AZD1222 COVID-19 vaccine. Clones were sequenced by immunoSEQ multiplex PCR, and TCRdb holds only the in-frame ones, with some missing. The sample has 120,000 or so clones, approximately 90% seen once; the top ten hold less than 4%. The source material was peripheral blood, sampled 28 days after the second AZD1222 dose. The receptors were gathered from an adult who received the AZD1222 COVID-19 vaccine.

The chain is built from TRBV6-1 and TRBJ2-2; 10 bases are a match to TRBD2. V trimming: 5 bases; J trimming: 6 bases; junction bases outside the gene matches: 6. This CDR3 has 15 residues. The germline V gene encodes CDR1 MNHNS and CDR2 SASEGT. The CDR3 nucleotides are TGTGCCAGCAGTCCCCAGCGGGAGGGGGCCGGGGAGCTGTTTTTT. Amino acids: CASSPQREGAGELFF.

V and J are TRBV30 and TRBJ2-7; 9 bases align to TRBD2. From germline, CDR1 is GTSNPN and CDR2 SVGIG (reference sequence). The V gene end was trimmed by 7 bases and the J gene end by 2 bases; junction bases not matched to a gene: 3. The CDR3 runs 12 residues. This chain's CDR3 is CALGLAPYEQYF. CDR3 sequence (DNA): TGTGCCTTAGGACTAGCGCCCTACGAGCAGTACTTC. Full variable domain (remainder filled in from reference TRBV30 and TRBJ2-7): SQTIHQWPATLVQPVGSPLSLECTVEGTSNPNLYWYRQAAGRGLQLLFYSVGIGQISSEVPQNLSASRPQDRQFILSSKKLLLSDSGFYLCALGLAPYEQYFGPGTRLTVT.

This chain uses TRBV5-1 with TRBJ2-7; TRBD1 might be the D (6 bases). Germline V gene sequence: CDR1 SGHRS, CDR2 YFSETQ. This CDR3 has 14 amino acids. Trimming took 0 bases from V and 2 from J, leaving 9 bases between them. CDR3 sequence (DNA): TGCGCCAGCAGCTTGGTCACAGGGACCTACGAGCAGTACTTC. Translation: CASSLVTGTYEQYF.

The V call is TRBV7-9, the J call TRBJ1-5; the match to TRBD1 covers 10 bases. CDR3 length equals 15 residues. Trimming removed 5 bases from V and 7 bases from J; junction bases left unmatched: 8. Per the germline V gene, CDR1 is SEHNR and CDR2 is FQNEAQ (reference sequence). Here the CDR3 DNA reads TGTGCCAGCAGCCGGGGGACAGGGGCGAAACAGCCCCAGCATTTT. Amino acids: CASSRGTGAKQPQHF. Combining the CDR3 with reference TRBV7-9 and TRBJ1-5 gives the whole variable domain DTGVSQNPRHKITKRGQNVTFRCDPISEHNRLYWYRQTLGQGPEFLTYFQNEAQLEKSRLLSDRFSAERPKGSFSTLEIQRTEQGDSAMYLCASSRGTGAKQPQHFGDGTRLSIL.

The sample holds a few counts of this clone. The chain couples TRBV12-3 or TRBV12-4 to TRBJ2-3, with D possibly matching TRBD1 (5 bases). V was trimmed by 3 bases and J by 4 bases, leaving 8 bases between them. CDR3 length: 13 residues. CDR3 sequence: CASSLGRADTQYF. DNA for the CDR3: TGTGCCAGCAGTTTGGGGCGTGCAGATACGCAGTATTTT.

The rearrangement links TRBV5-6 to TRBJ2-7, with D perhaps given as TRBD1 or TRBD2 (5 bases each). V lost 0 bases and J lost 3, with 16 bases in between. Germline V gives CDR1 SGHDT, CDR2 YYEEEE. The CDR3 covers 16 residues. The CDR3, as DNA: TGTGCCAGCAGCTTGGCCGGGACCTCGTTCGGCTACGAGCAGTACTTC. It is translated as CASSLAGTSFGYEQYF.

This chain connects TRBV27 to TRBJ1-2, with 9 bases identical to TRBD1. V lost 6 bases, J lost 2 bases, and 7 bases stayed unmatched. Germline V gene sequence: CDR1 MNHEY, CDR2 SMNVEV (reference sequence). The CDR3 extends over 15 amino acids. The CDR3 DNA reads TGTGCCAGCAGCGCCTGGACAGGGGTCAACTATGGCTACACCTTC. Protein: CASSAWTGVNYGYTF.

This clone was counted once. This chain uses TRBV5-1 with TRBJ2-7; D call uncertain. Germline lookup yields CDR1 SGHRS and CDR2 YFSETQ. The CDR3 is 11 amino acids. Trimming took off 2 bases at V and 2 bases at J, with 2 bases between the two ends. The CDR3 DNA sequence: TGCGCCAGCAGCTTCGCCTACGAGCAGTACTTC. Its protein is CASSFAYEQYF. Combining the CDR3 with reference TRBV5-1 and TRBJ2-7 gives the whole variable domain KAGVTQTPRYLIKTRGQQVTLSCSPISGHRSVSWYQQTPGQGLQFLFEYFSETQRNKGNFPGRFSGRQFSNSRSEMNVSTLELGDSALYLCASSFAYEQYFGPGTRLTVT.

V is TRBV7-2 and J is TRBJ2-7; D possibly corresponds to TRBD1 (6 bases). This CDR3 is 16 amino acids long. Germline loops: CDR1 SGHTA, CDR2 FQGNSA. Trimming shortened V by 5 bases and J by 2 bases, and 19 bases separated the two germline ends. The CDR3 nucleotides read TGTGCCAGCAGCCCTCGTATCAGGGGTTCGCCCTACGAGCAGTACTTC. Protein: CASSPRIRGSPYEQYF.

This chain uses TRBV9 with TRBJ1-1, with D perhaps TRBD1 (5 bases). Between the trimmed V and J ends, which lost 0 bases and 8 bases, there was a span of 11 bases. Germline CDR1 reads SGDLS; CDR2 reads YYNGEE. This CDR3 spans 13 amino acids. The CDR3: CASSVGFRDEAFF. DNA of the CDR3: TGTGCCAGCAGCGTAGGTTTCCGGGACGAAGCTTTCTTT.

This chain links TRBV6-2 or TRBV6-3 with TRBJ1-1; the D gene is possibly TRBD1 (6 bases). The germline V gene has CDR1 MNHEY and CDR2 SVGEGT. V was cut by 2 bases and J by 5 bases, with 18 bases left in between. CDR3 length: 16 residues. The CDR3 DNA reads TGTGCCAGCAGTTACGTACGAGAGACAGGTTGGACTGAAGCTTTCTTT. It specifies CASSYVRETGWTEAFF.

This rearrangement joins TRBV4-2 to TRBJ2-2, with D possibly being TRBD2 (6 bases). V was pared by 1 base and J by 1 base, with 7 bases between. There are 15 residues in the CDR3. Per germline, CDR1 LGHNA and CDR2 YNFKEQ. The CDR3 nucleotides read TGTGCCAGCAGCCAAGCGGGAGAGAACACCGGGGAGCTGTTTTTT. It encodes CASSQAGENTGELFF.

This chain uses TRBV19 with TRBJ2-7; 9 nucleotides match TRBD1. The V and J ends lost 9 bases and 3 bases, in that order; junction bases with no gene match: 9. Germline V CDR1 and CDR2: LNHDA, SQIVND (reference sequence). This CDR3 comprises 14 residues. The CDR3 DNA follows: TGTGCCAGCGGGACCGGGACAGGGCTCTACGAGCAGTACTTC. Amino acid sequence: CASGTGTGLYEQYF.

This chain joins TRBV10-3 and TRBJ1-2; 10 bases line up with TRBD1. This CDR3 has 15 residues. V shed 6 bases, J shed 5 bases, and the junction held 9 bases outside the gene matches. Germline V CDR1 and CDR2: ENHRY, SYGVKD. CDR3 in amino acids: CAISPTDRGVYGYTF. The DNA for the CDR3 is TGTGCCATCAGCCCAACGGACAGGGGGGTTTATGGCTACACCTTC.

CDR3 protein: CASSRSTSGGATDTQYF. In DNA, the CDR3 is TGCGCCAGCAGCCGAAGCACTAGCGGGGGGGCGACAGATACGCAGTATTTT. The chain carries TRBV4-3 and TRBJ2-3; 13 bases agree with TRBD2. This CDR3 region has 17 residues. J was trimmed by 3 bases and V by 4 bases; bases with no gene match: 7. Germline loops: CDR1 LGHNA, CDR2 YSLEER.

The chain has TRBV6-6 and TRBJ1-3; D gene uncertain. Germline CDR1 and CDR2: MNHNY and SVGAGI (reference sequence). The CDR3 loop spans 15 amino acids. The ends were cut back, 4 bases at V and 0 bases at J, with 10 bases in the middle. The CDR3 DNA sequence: TGTGCCAGCAGTTGGAAACTGGGCTCTGGAAACACCATATATTTT. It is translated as CASSWKLGSGNTIYF.

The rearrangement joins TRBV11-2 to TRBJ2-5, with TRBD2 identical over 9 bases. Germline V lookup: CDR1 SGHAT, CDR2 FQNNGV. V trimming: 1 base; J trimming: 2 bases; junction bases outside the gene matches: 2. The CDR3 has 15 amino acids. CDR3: CASSLVLAGQETQYF. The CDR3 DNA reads TGTGCCAGCAGCTTAGTGCTAGCGGGGCAAGAGACCCAGTACTTC.